This T cell receptor beta chain came from a study of regulatory T cells in long-lasting Graves disease (TCRdb year 2021). Concerning the study at large: To count as having persistent Graves' disease, a patient had to have received antithyroid drug treatment for over 5 years with TSH receptor autoantibodies remaining persistently positive. This study used TCR sequencing and RNA sequencing of peripheral blood to compare persistent Graves' disease patients against newly diagnosed Graves' disease patients. The study was conducted in China and was registered as a clinical trial. A total of around 35 samples underwent TCR sequencing: around 13 from persistent and roughly 20 from newly diagnosed Graves' disease patients. Persistent Graves' disease patients in the clinical cohort had taken antithyroid drugs for about 9.7 years on average.

The full study reports these points: More public clonotypes were shared among persistent patients (under 3,000) than among newly diagnosed patients (approximately 1,000). Only peripheral blood was studied, because thyroid tissue, the primary lesion, was inaccessible. As a limitation, the authors acknowledged that the small sample size may reduce accuracy. Compared with newly diagnosed patients, patients with persistent Graves' disease had lower TCR Shannon entropy and fewer highly expanded clones, which suggests clonal expansion. Sequencing and analysis were limited to the TCR beta chain. TRBV28, TRBJ1-2 and TRBJ2-5 were preferentially used in persistent disease, while TRBV20-1 and TRBJ2-1 were favored in newly diagnosed disease.

This clonotype was seen only a few times. Its target antigen remains unknown. No base-level quality is on record; no much larger clone is a single base apart. Explained via the paper, the time point label denotes: persistent/refractory GD, antithyroid drugs over 5 years with positive TRAb. For both TCR sequencing and RNA sequencing, RNA was extracted from PBMCs using TRIzol. Graves' disease was diagnosed according to American Thyroid Association guidelines. The patients came from an endocrinology department in Xi'an, China. Each patient gave around 9 milliliters of peripheral blood, collected in an EDTA anticoagulant tube. Ficoll Paque Plus density gradient separation was used to isolate PBMCs, and no additional T cell sorting was done. An Agilent 2100 Bioanalyzer and agarose gel were used to check RNA quality, while a NanoDrop 2000 measured RNA concentration. The library came from multiplex PCR. Instrument on record: Illumina HiSeq 4000. To build TCR beta libraries, CDR3 regions were amplified by Arm-PCR using iRepertoire HTBI primers. PCR products were gel purified before sequencing. The authors processed their data as follows. Across samples, some 62 TRBV and around 15 TRBJ segments were identified and used for gene usage analysis of CDR3 amino acid clonotypes. Filtered high-quality paired reads were merged into contigs using COPE and FqMerger. BLAST was used to align contigs to the IMGT TRBV, TRBD and TRBJ reference genes, and CDR3 was defined following IMGT. Any clonotype with a frequency above 0.1% was classified as a highly expanded clone. Repertoire diversity was measured by Shannon entropy, and V-J evenness by the Gini coefficient. A clonotype was considered public if more than one individual shared it. TCRdb reprocessing: public reads trimmed at Q25 with fastp, clones called with MiXCR, in-frame beta chains kept. For every CDR3 protein sequence, its rows merge into one entry that carries the most common genes and DNA. TCRdb, not the authors, supplied the V and J calls. In all, the sample holds about 470,000 distinct CDR3 sequences, and around 21% of those were seen once. About 8.3% of the sample goes to the ten largest clones.

The germline V gene supplies CDR1 SGHTA and CDR2 FQGNSA. The CDR3 spans 17 residues, from the cysteine through the phenylalanine. The CDR3 DNA has 51 bases and is translated from base 1. Unmatched junction bases come to 9, with V trimmed by 4 bases and J by 3 bases. Sequences were derived from peripheral blood mononuclear cells (PBMCs), sampled when the disease was refractory, from a patient treated with antithyroid drugs. The receptor chain draws on TRBV7-2 and TRBJ2-3; TRBD1 agrees with 11 junctional bases. The receptor was isolated from a female donor with Graves disease. The DNA sequence reads TGTGCCAGCAGCTACCCGGACAGGGGGCGGCGGACAGATACGCAGTATTTT. This gives the protein CASSYPDRGRRTDTQYF.